This T cell receptor (beta chain) originates from a study of blood T cell repertoires in COVID-19. This CDR3 comprises 16 residues. V lost 4 bases and J 0 bases, leaving 17 bases between the germline ends. Germline V gives CDR1 GTSNPN, CDR2 SVGIG (reference sequence). The repertoire was sequenced with immunoSEQ multiplex PCR; TCRdb's copy has only in-frame clones and lacks some. The top ten clones hold roughly 2.2% of a sample with over 130,000 clones, roughly 84% of them seen once. The sequence was obtained from an older man with acute or convalescent COVID-19. Sequenced sample: peripheral blood. The chain combines TRBV30 with TRBJ2-3; maybe TRBD2 (6 bases). The CDR3 region is CAWIYGGRESTDTQYF. The CDR3 DNA sequence: TGTGCCTGGATTTACGGGGGAAGGGAAAGCACAGATACGCAGTATTTT. The full variable domain, in which reference TRBV30 and TRBJ2-3 provide the parts outside the CDR3, is SQTIHQWPATLVQPVGSPLSLECTVEGTSNPNLYWYRQAAGRGLQLLFYSVGIGQISSEVPQNLSASRPQDRQFILSSKKLLLSDSGFYLCAWIYGGRESTDTQYFGPGTRLTVL.